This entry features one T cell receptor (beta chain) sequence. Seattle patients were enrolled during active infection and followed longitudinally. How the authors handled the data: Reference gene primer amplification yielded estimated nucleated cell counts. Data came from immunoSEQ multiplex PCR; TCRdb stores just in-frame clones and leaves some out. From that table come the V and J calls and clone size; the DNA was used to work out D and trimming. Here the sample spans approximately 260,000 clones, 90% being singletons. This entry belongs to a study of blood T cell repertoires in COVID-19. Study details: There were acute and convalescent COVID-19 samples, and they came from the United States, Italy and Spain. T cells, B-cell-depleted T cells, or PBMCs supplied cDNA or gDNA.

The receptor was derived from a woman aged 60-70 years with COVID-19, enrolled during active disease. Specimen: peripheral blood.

CDR3: CAIRGQGGYTEAFF. The CDR3 coding sequence is TGTGCCATCAGAGGACAGGGAGGATACACTGAAGCTTTCTTT. The rearrangement links TRBV10-3 to TRBJ1-1; TRBD1 matches 8 bases. After removal of 6 bases from V and 3 bases from J, the junction contained 6 bases not matched to a gene. This CDR3 has 14 residues. Germline CDR1 is ENHRY and CDR2 is SYGVKD.